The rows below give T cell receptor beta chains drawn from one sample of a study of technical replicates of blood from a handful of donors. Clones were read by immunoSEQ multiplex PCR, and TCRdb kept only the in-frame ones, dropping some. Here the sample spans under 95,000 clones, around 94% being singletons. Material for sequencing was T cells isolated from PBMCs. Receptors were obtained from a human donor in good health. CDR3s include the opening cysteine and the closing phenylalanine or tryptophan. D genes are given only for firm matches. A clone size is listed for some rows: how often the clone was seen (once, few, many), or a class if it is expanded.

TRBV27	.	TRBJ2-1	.	TGTGCCAGCAGTTTGTTGGCTAGAGTTAGCAATGAGCAGTTCTTC	CASSLLARVSNEQFF
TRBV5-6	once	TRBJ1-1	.	TGTGCCAGCAGCTCAGACTATGGACGGGTGAACACTGAAGCTTTCTTT	CASSSDYGRVNTEAFF
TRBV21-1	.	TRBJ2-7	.	TGTGCCAGCAGCAACAGGGGCGAGCAGTACTTC	CASSNRGEQYF
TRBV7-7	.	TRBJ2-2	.	TGTGCTAGCAGCTTAGAATGGCAGACCGGGGAGCTGTTTTTT	CASSLEWQTGELFF
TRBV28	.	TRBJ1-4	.	TGTGCCAGCAGTCGATGGGGGAGGGGGATTAATGAAAAACTGTTTTTT	CASSRWGRGINEKLFF
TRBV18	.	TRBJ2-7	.	TGTGCCAGCTCACCGGGACATCTGAGCTCCTACGAGCAGTACTTC	CASSPGHLSSYEQYF
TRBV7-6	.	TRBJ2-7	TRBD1	TGTGCCAGCAGCTCAGACAGGGGTCGTGGCGAGCAGTACTTC	CASSSDRGRGEQYF
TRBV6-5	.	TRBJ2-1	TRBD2	TGTGCCAGCAGTCCCGGGACTAGCGGACACAATGAGCAGTTCTTC	CASSPGTSGHNEQFF
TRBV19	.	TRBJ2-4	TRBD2	TGTGCCAGTAGTCCCAATATACTATCTAGCGGGAGTAAAAGGGACATTCAGTACTTC	CASSPNILSSGSKRDIQYF
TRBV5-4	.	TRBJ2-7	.	TGTGCCAGCAGTTTACGATATGGGCACGAGCAGTACTTC	CASSLRYGHEQYF
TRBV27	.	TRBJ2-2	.	TGTGCCAGCAGTTTTATAACCGGGGAGCTGTTTTTT	CASSFITGELFF
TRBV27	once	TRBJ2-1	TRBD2	TGTGCCAGCAGTCTGCGTTGGGTAGCGGGAGCGCCCCGAGACAATGAGCAGTTCTTC	CASSLRWVAGAPRDNEQFF
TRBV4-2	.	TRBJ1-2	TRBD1	TGTGCCAGCAGCCCTCGGGACAGGGGCCTATCTAACTATGGCTACACCTTC	CASSPRDRGLSNYGYTF
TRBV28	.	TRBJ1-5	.	TGTGCCAGCAGTGGAGGAGATAGCAATCAGCCCCAGCATTTT	CASSGGDSNQPQHF
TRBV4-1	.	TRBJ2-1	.	TGCGCCAGCAGCCAGGGGAGCGGAGGGAGCTACAATGAGCAGTTCTTC	CASSQGSGGSYNEQFF
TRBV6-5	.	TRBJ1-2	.	TGTGCCAGCAGGCTTACCGGGTCGGGTCGTGGCTACACCTTC	CASRLTGSGRGYTF
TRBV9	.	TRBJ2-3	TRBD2	TGTGCCAGCAGCGCGAGTAGTCCGCGCACTAGCGGGGGGGTCTATACGCAGTATTTT	CASSASSPRTSGGVYTQYF
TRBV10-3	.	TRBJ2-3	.	TGTGCCATCAGTGAGTCGACACAGAACCCAGATACGCAGTATTTT	CAISESTQNPDTQYF
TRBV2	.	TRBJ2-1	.	TGTGCCAGCAGTGCGGGATCCTACAATGAGCAGTTCTTC	CASSAGSYNEQFF
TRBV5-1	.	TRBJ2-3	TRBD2	TGCGCCACCTCAAGACTAGCGGGAGGAGGGATGACAGATACGCAGTATTTT	CATSRLAGGGMTDTQYF
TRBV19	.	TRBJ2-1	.	TGTGCCAGTAATTTGGGGGGTGAGCAGTTCTTC	CASNLGGEQFF
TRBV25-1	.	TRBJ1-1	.	TGTGCCAGCAGTGCAGGGGAGAGGACTGAAGCTTTCTTT	CASSAGERTEAFF
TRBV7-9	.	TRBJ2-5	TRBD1	TGTGCCAGCAGCGGGACAGCCCAAGAGACCCAGTACTTC	CASSGTAQETQYF
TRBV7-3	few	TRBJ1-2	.	TGTGCCAGCAGCTTGGGGGCCAACTATGGCTACACCTTC	CASSLGANYGYTF
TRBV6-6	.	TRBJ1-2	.	TGTGCCAGCAGTTACGACAGATCCTATGGCTACACCTTC	CASSYDRSYGYTF
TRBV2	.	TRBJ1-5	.	TGTGCCAGCAGTCAGCAAGGACTCGGGCAGCCCCAGCATTTT	CASSQQGLGQPQHF
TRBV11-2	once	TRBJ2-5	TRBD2	TGTGCCAGCAGCTACCTCGGGGGGTACCAAGAGACCCAGTACTTC	CASSYLGGYQETQYF
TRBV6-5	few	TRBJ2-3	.	TGTGCCAGTTCGACAAGGGGGAAAGATACGCAGTATTTT	CASSTRGKDTQYF
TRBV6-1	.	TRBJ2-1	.	TGTGCCAGCAGACTCGCGGGGTTCCTCTACAATGAGCAGTTCTTC	CASRLAGFLYNEQFF
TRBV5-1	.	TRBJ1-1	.	TGCGCCAGCTACGCGGATCGGAACACTGAAGCTTTCTTT	CASYADRNTEAFF
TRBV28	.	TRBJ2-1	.	TGTGCCAGCAGCGCCGACTGGTCCAGCCTTGTACAAGGGCAGTTCTTC	CASSADWSSLVQGQFF
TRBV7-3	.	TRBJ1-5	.	TGTGCCAGCAGCTTCCCAGGTTCTTTATTAACAGGTCAGCCCCAGCATTTT	CASSFPGSLLTGQPQHF
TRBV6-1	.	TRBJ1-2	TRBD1	TGTGCCAGCAGTGAAGCTGGAGTGGGACAGTTTATAGGGCTTGGCTACACCTTC	CASSEAGVGQFIGLGYTF
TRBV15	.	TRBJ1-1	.	TGTGCCACCAGCAGAGTAACAGTGAACACTGAAGCTTTCTTT	CATSRVTVNTEAFF
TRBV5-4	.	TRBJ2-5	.	TGTGCCAGCAGCCCCCAGGTGAGAACAGCGGGCCAAGAGACCCAGTACTTC	CASSPQVRTAGQETQYF
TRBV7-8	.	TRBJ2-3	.	TGTGCCAGCAGCTTAGACAGGGTCCGAGATACGCAGTATTTT	CASSLDRVRDTQYF
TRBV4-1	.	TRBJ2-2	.	TGCGCCAGCAGCTACCCCAAATTGGAGGGCAGACCAGAACATCGGAACACCGGGGAGCTGTTTTTT	CASSYPKLEGRPEHRNTGELFF
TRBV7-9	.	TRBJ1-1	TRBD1	TGTGCCAGCAGCTTAGCGAGAGGGGGCGGCGGCATGAACACTGAAGCTTTCTTT	CASSLARGGGGMNTEAFF
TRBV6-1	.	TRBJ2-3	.	TGTGCCAGCAACAAGGGGTCCACAGATACGCAGTATTTT	CASNKGSTDTQYF
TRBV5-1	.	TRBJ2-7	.	TGCGCCAGCAGCCCGCATACGACTCCCTTAGCATCCTACGAGCAGTACTTC	CASSPHTTPLASYEQYF
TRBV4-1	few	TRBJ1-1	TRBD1	TGCGCCAGCGGAATAACAGGGGGCTCGCACACTGAAGCTTTCTTT	CASGITGGSHTEAFF
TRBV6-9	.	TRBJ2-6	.	TGTGCCAGCAGTTATCCCCCCCCTCCTTCTGGGGCCAACGTCCTGACTTTC	CASSYPPPPSGANVLTF
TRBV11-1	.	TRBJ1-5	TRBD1	TGTGCCAGCAGCGAGGGGGCGTTTGAGCCCCAGCATTTT	CASSEGAFEPQHF
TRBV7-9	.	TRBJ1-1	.	TGTGCCAGCAGATCGGACAGCTTTGAAGCTTTCTTT	CASRSDSFEAFF
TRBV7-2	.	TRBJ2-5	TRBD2	TGTGCCAGCAGCCCTCTGACGGGGAGGGGCCAAGAGACCCAGTACTTC	CASSPLTGRGQETQYF
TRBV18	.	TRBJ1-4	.	TGTGCCAGCTCACCACAGAGGCGCTCAAGTAATGAAAAACTGTTTTTT	CASSPQRRSSNEKLFF
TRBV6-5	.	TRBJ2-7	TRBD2	TGTGCCAGCGCCCCTGTAGCGGGATTTTACGAGCAGTACTTC	CASAPVAGFYEQYF
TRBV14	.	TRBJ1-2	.	.	CASSQVAQGTRTF
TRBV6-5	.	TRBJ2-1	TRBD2	TGTGCCAGCAGTCGGGGACTAGTTGGAAATGAGCAGTTCTTC	CASSRGLVGNEQFF
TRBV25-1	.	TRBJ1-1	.	TGTGCCAGCAGTGAATCAGCAGGTATGAACACTGAAGCTTTCTTT	CASSESAGMNTEAFF